One and the same sample provided the 21 T cell receptor beta chains below, sequenced in a study of cytomegalovirus exposure and HLA in healthy donors (dated by TCRdb to the late 2010s). To prepare the library, the immunoSEQ multiplex PCR assay was applied. A mixture of 60 forward primers for TCR Vbeta segments and 13 reverse primers for TCR Jbeta segments was used in the multiplex PCR. The immuneACCESS repertoire file appears here via TCRdb, limited to in-frame rearrangements. These files lack a portion of the clones; in checked studies, under half of the deficit traces to unresolved V genes, and the cause of the others is not known. Present in this sample are tens of thousands of clones, roughly 85% of which were seen just once. The top ten clones comprise 2% to 2.5% of the sample. Input material: PBMCs. These TCRs come from a man under 40 in good health and CMV-seronegative.

The chain couples TRBV7-9 to TRBJ1-2; 7 bases align to TRBD1. With V trimmed by 8 bases and J by 4 bases, 10 bases remained unmatched. The germline V gene encodes CDR1 SEHNR and CDR2 FQNEAQ (reference sequence). This CDR3 has 14 residues. For the CDR3, the DNA is TGTGCCAGCGGAAATGGGACAGTCCGCTATGGCTACACCTTC. Amino acid sequence: CASGNGTVRYGYTF. Looking up the rest from reference TRBV7-9 and TRBJ1-2 gives the full variable domain: DTGVSQNPRHKITKRGQNVTFRCDPISEHNRLYWYRQTLGQGPEFLTYFQNEAQLEKSRLLSDRFSAERPKGSFSTLEIQRTEQGDSAMYLCASGNGTVRYGYTFGSGTRLTVV.

The chain has TRBV7-2 and TRBJ1-1, with a tentative D call TRBD1 (5 bases). Trimming pared 2 bases from V and 5 bases from J, leaving 9 bases between. Germline CDR1 is SGHTA and CDR2 is FQGNSA. The CDR3 has 13 amino acids. In DNA form, the CDR3 reads TGTGCCAGCAGCTTAAACGGGGGGACTGAAGCTTTCTTT. Translating gives CASSLNGGTEAFF.

DNA of the CDR3: TGCAGCGTTGTACGGGGGAACGAGCAGTACTTC. Protein product: CSVVRGNEQYF. V usage is TRBV29-1 and J usage is TRBJ2-5; TRBD2 is a possible D gene (6 bases). The J call may be incorrect, as the DNA end agrees better with TRBJ2-7. Germline lookup yields CDR1 SQVTM and CDR2 ANQGSEA. The CDR3 consists of 11 residues.

The genes are TRBV5-1 and TRBJ1-4; D remains ambiguous. Germline loops: CDR1 SGHRS, CDR2 YFSETQ. The V gene lost 4 bases and the J gene lost 5 bases, with 15 bases spanning the gap. CDR3 length: 15 residues. Here the CDR3 DNA reads TGCGCCAGCAGCGCAATTGGACTGCTGAATGAAAAACTGTTTTTT. As protein: CASSAIGLLNEKLFF.

The V gene is TRBV9, the J gene TRBJ2-5; 8 bases line up with TRBD2. Germline V gene sequence: CDR1 SGDLS, CDR2 YYNGEE. The V gene end was trimmed by 0 bases and the J gene end by 3 bases; junction bases not matched to a gene: 4. The CDR3 is 15 residues long. The CDR3 reads CASSVVSGGKETQYF. CDR3 sequence (DNA): TGTGCCAGCAGCGTAGTAAGCGGGGGAAAAGAGACCCAGTACTTC.

This chain joins TRBV6-1 and TRBJ2-1; D uncertain. CDR3 length equals 12 residues. Germline loops: CDR1 MNHNS, CDR2 SASEGT. V was shortened by 5 bases and J by 9 bases, with 11 bases between the two germline ends. The CDR3 DNA reads TGTGCCAGCAGTAGCGAGTTTGGTGAGCAGTTCTTC. Residues: CASSSEFGEQFF.

V gene TRBV5-6 combines with J gene TRBJ1-5, with D unresolved. The CDR3 consists of 13 residues. From germline, CDR1 is SGHDT and CDR2 YYEEEE. Trimming removed 2 bases at V and 6 bases at J, with 9 bases between. The CDR3 DNA sequence: TGTGCCAGCAGCTTAGGAGTAGGTCAGCCCCAGCATTTT. This gives the protein CASSLGVGQPQHF.

This clone has more than one count but fewer than ten. The V and J genes are TRBV4-3 and TRBJ2-3; 8 bases fit TRBD2. The CDR3 has 15 amino acids. J lost 3 bases, V lost 1 base, and 3 bases had no gene match. Looked up from germline, CDR1 is LGHNA and CDR2 is YSLEER. The CDR3 is CASSQVGLGTDTQYF. In nucleotides, the CDR3 is TGCGCCAGCAGCCAAGTGGGACTAGGAACAGATACGCAGTATTTT.

CDR3 in amino acids: CASSPKIGERITGELFF. The DNA of the CDR3 is TGTGCCAGCAGCCCTAAGATTGGGGAGCGGATCACCGGGGAGCTGTTTTTT. V usage is TRBV7-6 and J usage is TRBJ2-2, with D possibly being TRBD2 (5 bases). The V end was cut by 5 bases, the J end by 4 bases, with 20 bases between. The CDR3 spans 17 residues. The germline gives CDR1 SGHVS, CDR2 FNYEAQ.

V gene TRBV19 combines with J gene TRBJ2-1, with 12 bases lining up with TRBD2. The germline gives CDR1 LNHDA, CDR2 SQIVND (reference sequence). Unmatched junction bases numbered 3, after V lost 7 bases and J lost 8 bases. This CDR3 has 13 amino acids. The CDR3, as DNA: TGTGCCAGTACGGCTAGCGGGAGGGATGAGCAGTTCTTC. Protein: CASTASGRDEQFF. The full variable domain, rest sourced from reference TRBV19 and TRBJ2-1, is DGGITQSPKYLFRKEGQNVTLSCEQNLNHDAMYWYRQDPGQGLRLIYYSQIVNDFQKGDIAEGYSVSREKKESFPLTVTSAQKNPTAFYLCASTASGRDEQFFGPGTRLTVL.

V is TRBV2 and J is TRBJ2-2, with 7 bases that match TRBD1. V trimming: 6 bases; J trimming: 1 base; junction bases outside the gene matches: 2. The germline gives CDR1 SNHLY, CDR2 FYNNEI. The CDR3 is made up of 14 amino acids. The CDR3 region has the DNA TGTGCCAGCAGGACAGGGAGGAACACCGGGGAGCTGTTTTTT. Encoded protein: CASRTGRNTGELFF.

J is TRBJ1-5 and V is TRBV2, with D perhaps matching TRBD1 (5 bases). Germline loops: CDR1 SNHLY, CDR2 FYNNEI. Trimming pared 2 bases from V and 8 bases from J, leaving 19 bases between. This CDR3 comprises 16 residues. In nucleotides, the CDR3 is TGTGCCAGCAGTGAATCTAGGGACTTCGGAGTGGAGCCCCAGCATTTT. Encoded protein: CASSESRDFGVEPQHF.

The genes are TRBV19 and TRBJ2-6, with a possible D match to TRBD1 (5 bases). In germline, CDR1 is LNHDA, CDR2 SQIVND (reference sequence). The length of the CDR3 is 14 residues. The ends were cut back, 7 bases at V and 2 bases at J, with 9 bases in the middle. This CDR3 reads CASTDRAGANVLTF. CDR3 coding DNA: TGTGCCAGTACCGACAGAGCTGGGGCCAACGTCCTGACTTTC.

The genes are TRBV7-9 and TRBJ2-3, with 8 bases aligning to TRBD2. With V trimmed by 5 bases and J by 1 base, 8 bases remained unmatched. The V gene's germline CDR1 is SEHNR and CDR2 FQNEAQ (reference sequence). This CDR3 has 16 amino acids. This CDR3 reads CASSGELAGRTDTQYF. CDR3 DNA: TGTGCCAGCAGCGGTGAGCTAGCGGGCCGCACAGATACGCAGTATTTT.

The chain combines TRBV18 with TRBJ1-1, with D possibly being TRBD1 (5 bases). This CDR3 contains 16 residues. CDR1 is KGHSH and CDR2 is LQKENI in the germline V gene. The V end was cut by 6 bases, the J end by 0 bases, with 17 bases between. The CDR3 spells CASSDSHHGMNTEAFF. DNA for the CDR3: TGTGCCAGCTCTGACAGTCACCACGGTATGAACACTGAAGCTTTCTTT.

This sequence joins TRBV19 and TRBJ2-5, with TRBD1 identical over 7 bases. From germline, CDR1 is LNHDA and CDR2 SQIVND (reference sequence). The CDR3 has 15 amino acids. Trimming removed 5 bases from V and 1 base from J; junction bases left unmatched: 7. The CDR3 DNA reads TGTGCCAGTAGTGCCCGGGACAGCTCCCAAGAGACCCAGTACTTC. Translated: CASSARDSSQETQYF.

The chain combines TRBV7-2 with TRBJ2-3; D unresolved. Germline V lookup: CDR1 SGHTA, CDR2 FQGNSA. CDR3 length: 16 residues. Trimming stripped 2 bases from V and 3 bases from J, with 15 bases between. The CDR3 region is CASSLPHSIRTDTQYF. The CDR3 region has the DNA TGTGCCAGCAGCTTACCGCACTCGATAAGAACAGATACGCAGTATTTT.

The chain couples TRBV7-2 to TRBJ1-2; TRBD1 aligns across 7 bases. CDR1 and CDR2 (germline): SGHTA, FQGNSA. V shed 7 bases, J shed 5 bases, and the junction held 10 bases outside the gene matches. The CDR3 totals 14 residues. CDR3 nucleotide sequence: TGTGCCAGCAAACCCCCGGGACAGCGATATGGCTACACCTTC. This sequence encodes CASKPPGQRYGYTF.

The gene calls are TRBV7-6 and TRBJ2-1, with 7 bases identical to TRBD1. The germline gives CDR1 SGHVS, CDR2 FNYEAQ. V trimming: 5 bases; J trimming: 2 bases; junction bases outside the gene matches: 6. The CDR3 consists of 15 residues. CDR3 DNA sequence: TGTGCCAGCAGCAGGGAAGGGGGCGCCTACAATGAGCAGTTCTTC. It encodes CASSREGGAYNEQFF.

The chain couples TRBV6-6 to TRBJ1-5; D unclear. There are 13 residues in the CDR3. Trimming stripped 5 bases from V and 13 bases from J, with 18 bases between. Per the germline V gene, CDR1 is MNHNY and CDR2 is SVGAGI (reference sequence). CDR3 nucleotides: TGTGCCAGCAGTCCACTGCGGGAGGACCTTCAGCATTTT. It translates to CASSPLREDLQHF.

The chain combines TRBV7-6 with TRBJ2-1; 9 bases match TRBD1. CDR1 SGHVS and CDR2 FNYEAQ come from the germline V gene. There are 13 residues in the CDR3. Trimming cost V 5 bases and J 8 bases; bases outside gene matches: 4. As DNA, the CDR3 is TGTGCCAGCAGCCCTGACAGGGGGGATGAGCAGTTCTTC. Translating it yields CASSPDRGDEQFF.